This T cell receptor beta chain was sequenced for a study of CD8+ T cells in alopecia areata. General observations from the study: With tofacitinib ongoing, many expanded lesional clones persisted in both scalp and blood. Baseline CD8+ expansion's link to response remains uncertain, as there was one nonresponder. Lesional tissue from the scalp (especially in alopecia totalis/universalis) showed higher clonality than normal scalp.

As to this clone: Its antigen is undetermined.

Germline values: CDR1 SGHTA, CDR2 FQGNSA. J was trimmed by 0 bases and V by 5 bases; bases with no gene match: 12. The CDR3 extends over 17 amino acids. Stated treatment: oral pan-JAK inhibitor, 5-10 mg twice daily. PBMCs yielded sorted CD4+ and CD8+ T cells. After isolation, RNA underwent reverse transcription to generate cDNA as the sequencing template. Produced via immunoSEQ multiplex PCR; TCRdb's table is partial and in-frame only. The table shows some 150,000 clones, with about three fifths occurring only once. The source of this sequence is a human donor with alopecia areata. The rearrangement uses TRBV7-2 and TRBJ2-7; TRBD2 matches at 8 bases. The input for sequencing was CD4+ T cells sorted from blood, taken between weeks 55 and 65, from a patient treated with tofacitinib. CDR3 sequence (DNA): TGTGCCAGCAGCCCTCACCGCGGGCTAGCGGGCTCCTACGAGCAGTACTTC. Translation gives CASSPHRGLAGSYEQYF.